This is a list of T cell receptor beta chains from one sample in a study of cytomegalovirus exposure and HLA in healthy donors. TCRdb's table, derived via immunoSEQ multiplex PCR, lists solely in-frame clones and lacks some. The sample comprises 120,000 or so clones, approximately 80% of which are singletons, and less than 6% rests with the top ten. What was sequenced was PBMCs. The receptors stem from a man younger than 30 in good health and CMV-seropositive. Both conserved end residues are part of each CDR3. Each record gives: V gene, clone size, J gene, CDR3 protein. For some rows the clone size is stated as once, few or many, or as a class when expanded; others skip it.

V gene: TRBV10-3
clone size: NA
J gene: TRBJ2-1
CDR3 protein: CAISEVASYNEQFF

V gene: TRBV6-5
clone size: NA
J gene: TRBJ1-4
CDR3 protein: CATTGGRSNEKLFF

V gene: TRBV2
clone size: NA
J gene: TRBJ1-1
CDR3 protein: CASHRDSSEAFF

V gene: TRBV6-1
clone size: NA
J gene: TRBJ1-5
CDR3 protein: CASSDWRDFQPQHF

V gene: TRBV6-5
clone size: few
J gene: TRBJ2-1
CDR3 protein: CASSSSPGTGYNEQFF

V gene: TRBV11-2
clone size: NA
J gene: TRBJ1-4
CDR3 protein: CASNLGAGGGEKLFF

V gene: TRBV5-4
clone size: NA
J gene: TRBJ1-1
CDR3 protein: CASSFKGLRTEAFF

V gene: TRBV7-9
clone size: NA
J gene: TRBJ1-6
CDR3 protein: CSSSIPVNRGTTYNSPLHF

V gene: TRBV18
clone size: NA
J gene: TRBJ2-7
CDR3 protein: CASSPVPGGAEQYF

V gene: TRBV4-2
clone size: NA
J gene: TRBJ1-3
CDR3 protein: CASSQPRSRGNTIYF

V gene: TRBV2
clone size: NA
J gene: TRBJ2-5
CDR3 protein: CASSIDSGETQYF

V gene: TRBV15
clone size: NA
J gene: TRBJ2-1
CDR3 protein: CATSRDTSGRSHEQFF

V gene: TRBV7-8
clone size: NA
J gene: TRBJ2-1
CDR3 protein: CASSFSGSVHNEQFF

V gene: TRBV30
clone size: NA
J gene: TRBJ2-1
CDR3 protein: CAWSRFGTGGYNEQFF

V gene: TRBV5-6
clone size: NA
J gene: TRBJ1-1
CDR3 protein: CASSLAGRGGTEAFF

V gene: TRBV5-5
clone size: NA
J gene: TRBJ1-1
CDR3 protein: CASSLDLDTEAFF

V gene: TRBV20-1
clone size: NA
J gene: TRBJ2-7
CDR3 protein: CSATSSYEQYF

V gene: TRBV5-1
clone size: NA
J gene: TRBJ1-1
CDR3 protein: CASSGLTDKNTEAFF

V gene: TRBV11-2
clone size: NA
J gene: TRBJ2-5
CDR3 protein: CASSLGLQRETQYF

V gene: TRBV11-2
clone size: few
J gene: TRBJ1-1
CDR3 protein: CASSQDTSRAEAFF

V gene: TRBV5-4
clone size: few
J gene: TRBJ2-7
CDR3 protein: CASSLSDYSYEQYF

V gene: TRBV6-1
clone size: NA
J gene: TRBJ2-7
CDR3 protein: CASSEGLYSYEQYF

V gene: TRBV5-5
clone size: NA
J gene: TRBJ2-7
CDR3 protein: CASSSFDRDGYEQYF

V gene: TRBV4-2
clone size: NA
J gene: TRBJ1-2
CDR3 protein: CASSQDSLQTHYGYTF

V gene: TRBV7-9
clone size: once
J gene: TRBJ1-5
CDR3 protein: CASSDARGYSNQPQHF

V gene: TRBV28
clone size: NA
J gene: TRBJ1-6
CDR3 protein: CASSYRAASPLHF

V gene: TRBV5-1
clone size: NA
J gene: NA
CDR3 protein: CASSFSRTGYEQYF

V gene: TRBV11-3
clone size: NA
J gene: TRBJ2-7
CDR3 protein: CASSLGGLAPRYEQYF

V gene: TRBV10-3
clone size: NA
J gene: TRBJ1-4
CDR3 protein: CAIRDSFNEKLFF